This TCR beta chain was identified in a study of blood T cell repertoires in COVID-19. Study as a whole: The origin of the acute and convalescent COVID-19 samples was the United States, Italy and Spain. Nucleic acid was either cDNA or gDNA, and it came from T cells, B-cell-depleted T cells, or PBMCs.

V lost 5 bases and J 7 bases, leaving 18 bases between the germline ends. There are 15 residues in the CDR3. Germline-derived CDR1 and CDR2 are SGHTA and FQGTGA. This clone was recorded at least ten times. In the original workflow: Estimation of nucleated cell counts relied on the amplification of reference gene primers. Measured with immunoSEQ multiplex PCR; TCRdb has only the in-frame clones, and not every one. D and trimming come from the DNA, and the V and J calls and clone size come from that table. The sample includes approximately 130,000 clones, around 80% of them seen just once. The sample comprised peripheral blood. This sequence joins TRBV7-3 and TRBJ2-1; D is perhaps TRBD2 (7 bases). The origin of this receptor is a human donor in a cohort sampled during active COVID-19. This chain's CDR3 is CASSRDSGRGNEQFF. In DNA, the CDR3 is TGTGCCAGCAGCCGTGACTCAGGGAGGGGGAATGAGCAGTTCTTC.